The next 14 T cell receptor beta chains were all read from a single sample in a study of OX40 agonist ivuxolimab in advanced cancers. TCRdb's copy holds only in-frame clones and misses some; the assay was immunoSEQ multiplex PCR. The repertoire holds around 120,000 clones, 85% to 90% seen once, with 0.5% to 0.7% in the top ten. The sample consisted of CD4+ or CD8+ T cells sorted from blood, taken in a trial of the OX40 agonist ivuxolimab. The receptors come from an adult with an advanced solid tumor such as melanoma, head and neck, liver or kidney cancer.

The rearrangement joins TRBV30 to TRBJ1-2; D perhaps matches TRBD1 (5 bases). Germline V gene lookup returns CDR1 GTSNPN and CDR2 SVGIG (reference sequence). CDR3 length: 15 amino acids. Trimming cost V 4 bases and J 0 bases, with 15 bases left between them. The DNA for the CDR3 is TGTGCCTGGAACGGGGGGAGAAACGCTAACTATGGCTACACCTTC. Its protein product is CAWNGGRNANYGYTF.

This chain connects TRBV19 to TRBJ1-2, with TRBD1 matching over 7 bases. The J segment lost 4 bases and the V segment lost 5 bases, leaving 10 bases of the junction unmatched. Germline V lookup: CDR1 LNHDA, CDR2 SQIVND (reference sequence). The CDR3 consists of 15 residues. In DNA, the CDR3 is TGTGCCAGTAGTCTCACGGGACAGAGAACCTATGGCTACACCTTC. It codes for CASSLTGQRTYGYTF.

The rearrangement links TRBV6-4 to TRBJ2-1, with D unresolved. V lost 0 bases and J 9 bases, leaving 9 bases between the germline ends. Germline CDR1 is MRHNA and CDR2 is SNTAGT. This CDR3 is built from 13 residues. The CDR3 DNA follows: TGTGCCAGCAGTGACTCGAAATCTCGTGAGCAGTTCTTC. It encodes CASSDSKSREQFF.

The chain joins TRBV4-1 to TRBJ2-7; D is undetermined. From germline, CDR1 is MGHRA and CDR2 YSYEKL. CDR3 size: 15 residues. Trimming shortened V by 0 bases and J by 2 bases, and 11 bases separated the two germline ends. CDR3 residues: CASSQDTTRTYEQYF. The DNA of the CDR3 is TGCGCCAGCAGCCAAGACACGACAAGAACCTACGAGCAGTACTTC.

The gene calls are TRBV6-5 and TRBJ1-2; weak D call: TRBD1 (5 bases). This CDR3 is built from 15 residues. With 0 bases removed from V and 0 bases from J, the gap between germline ends came to 8 bases. Germline CDR1 is MNHEY and CDR2 is SVGAGI. The CDR3 sequence: CASSYSGRTNYGYTF. For the CDR3, the DNA is TGTGCCAGCAGTTACTCGGGACGGACTAACTATGGCTACACCTTC.

V and J are TRBV5-5 and TRBJ1-2, with 9 bases lining up with TRBD1. CDR1 SGHKS and CDR2 YYEKEE come from the germline V gene (reference sequence). V dropped 4 bases and J dropped 5; count of bases not matched to a gene: 6. The CDR3 extends over 14 amino acids. CDR3 amino acids: CASSEGQGGYGYTF. The CDR3, as DNA: TGTGCCAGCAGCGAGGGACAGGGAGGGTATGGCTACACCTTC. Supplemented by reference TRBV5-5 and TRBJ1-2, the full variable domain reads DAGVTQSPTHLIKTRGQQVTLRCSPISGHKSVSWYQQVLGQGPQFIFQYYEKEERGRGNFPDRFSARQFPNYSSELNVNALLLGDSALYLCASSEGQGGYGYTFGSGTRLTVV.

V usage is TRBV18 and J usage is TRBJ1-4; D gene unclear. The CDR3 has 16 residues. Germline V gene sequence: CDR1 KGHSH, CDR2 LQKENI. V lost 2 bases and J 3 bases, leaving 13 bases between the germline ends. The CDR3 loop reads CASSPSGRLSNEKLFF. The CDR3 DNA reads TGTGCCAGCTCACCATCAGGCAGGCTTTCTAATGAAAAACTGTTTTTT.

This sequence joins TRBV19 and TRBJ1-2; TRBD1 aligns across 10 bases. The CDR3 covers 14 residues. Per germline, CDR1 LNHDA and CDR2 SQIVND (reference sequence). The J segment lost 4 bases and the V segment lost 5 bases, leaving 4 bases of the junction unmatched. The CDR3 region has the DNA TGTGCCAGTAGTCGGGACAGGGGCACCTATGGCTACACCTTC. The encoded protein is CASSRDRGTYGYTF.

V usage is TRBV28 and J usage is TRBJ2-2; 9 positions agree with TRBD1. Germline CDR1 and CDR2: MDHEN and SYDVKM. The CDR3 has 15 amino acids. Trimming at V came to 7 bases and at J to 3 bases, leaving 6 bases not matched to a gene. CDR3 nucleotides: TGTGCCAGCACAGAGGACAGGGGTTACACCGGGGAGCTGTTTTTT. Translation gives CASTEDRGYTGELFF.

This chain links TRBV5-4 with TRBJ2-3, with 10 bases matching TRBD1. Per the germline V gene, CDR1 is SGHNT and CDR2 is YYREEE (reference sequence). Germline trimming cut 5 bases from V and 5 bases from J; bases unmatched to any gene: 14. CDR3 length: 17 residues. CDR3 sequence (DNA): TGTGCCAGCAGGAAACCGGGACAGGGGACGGGGGGAGATACGCAGTATTTT. It yields the protein CASRKPGQGTGGDTQYF. The full variable domain, in which reference TRBV5-4 and TRBJ2-3 provide the parts outside the CDR3, is ETGVTQSPTHLIKTRGQQVTLRCSSQSGHNTVSWYQQALGQGPQFIFQYYREEENGRGNFPPRFSGLQFPNYSSELNVNALELDDSALYLCASRKPGQGTGGDTQYFGPGTRLTVL.

This chain connects TRBV6-4 to TRBJ2-7; 11 bases align to TRBD1. CDR3 size: 14 residues. Germline-derived CDR1 and CDR2 are MRHNA and SNTAGT. Trimming at V came to 4 bases and at J to 4 bases, leaving 3 bases not matched to a gene. The CDR3: CASSVGQGAYEQYF. DNA of the CDR3: TGTGCCAGCAGTGTCGGACAGGGGGCTTACGAGCAGTACTTC.

The rearrangement links TRBV28 to TRBJ1-5; 7 bases fit TRBD1. CDR3 length: 14 amino acids. CDR1 MDHEN and CDR2 SYDVKM come from the germline V gene. Trimming took 6 bases from V and 9 from J; bases not matched to a gene: 11. For the CDR3, the DNA is TGTGCCAGCAGGACAGGGTCCGGTCATGGGCCCCAGCATTTT. Amino acid sequence: CASRTGSGHGPQHF. The full variable domain, completed using reference TRBV28 and TRBJ1-5, is DVKVTQSSRYLVKRTGEKVFLECVQDMDHENMFWYRQDPGLGLRLIYFSYDVKMKEKGDIPEGYSVSREKKERFSLILESASTNQTSMYLCASRTGSGHGPQHFGDGTRLSIL.

The CDR3 is CASSLAIFGEAFF. Written as DNA, the CDR3 is TGTGCCAGCAGCTTAGCTATATTTGGGGAAGCTTTCTTT. This chain uses TRBV7-2 with TRBJ1-1; D is undetermined. Per germline, CDR1 SGHTA and CDR2 FQGNSA. V lost 0 bases and J lost 8, with 10 bases in between. The CDR3 runs 13 residues.

The J gene is TRBJ1-1, the V gene TRBV30, with D hard to call. Looked up from germline, CDR1 is GTSNPN and CDR2 is SVGIG (reference sequence). The length of the CDR3 is 16 residues. The V and J ends lost 2 bases and 0 bases respectively, with 16 bases between them. CDR3: CAWSPNGRGLNTEAFF. CDR3 bases: TGTGCCTGGAGTCCAAATGGGAGAGGACTGAACACTGAAGCTTTCTTT.